The present TCR beta chain was sequenced within a study of shared T cell receptors in the human thymus. Assay used: immunoSEQ multiplex PCR; TCRdb lists only in-frame clones, some missing. The table records 600,000 or so clones, around 87% of them present only once. Losses at the gene ends were 9 bases for V and 4 bases for J; bases not matched to a gene: 8. The CDR3 loop spans 14 amino acids. Germline CDR1 is MNHEY and CDR2 is SMNVEV (reference sequence). The same specimen was also included in a second study, on human thymus T cells.

The source is a boy under two years old with a congenital heart defect. Sequencing was done on a sample of thymocytes. The V call is TRBV27, the J call TRBJ2-3, with 9 bases matching TRBD1. CDR3 bases: TGTGCCAGTACCGGGACAGGGAGGTCAGATACGCAGTATTTT. The encoded protein is CASTGTGRSDTQYF.